This entry features one TCR beta chain sequence. Its specificity is not known. Use of 60 Vbeta and 13 Jbeta primers characterized the PCR. Generated by immunoSEQ multiplex PCR, the TCRdb table keeps only in-frame clones and is missing some. The sample lists about 120,000 clones, 80% occurring once. The data are from a study of cytomegalovirus exposure and HLA in healthy donors. Study observations and caveats: An observed cluster of highly shared sequence variants was recorded as a likely sequencing artifact. In vitro experiments confirmed that a few CMV-associated chains were specific for CMV antigens.

Germline CDR1 reads SNHLY; CDR2 reads FYNNEI. The CDR3 extends over 15 amino acids. J was trimmed by 1 base and V by 4 bases; bases with no gene match: 6. This sequence originates from a man aged 30-40 years in good health and CMV-seronegative. The chain couples TRBV2 to TRBJ1-2; 7 bases agree with TRBD1. The sequenced sample was PBMCs. CDR3 protein: CASSGETGINYGYTF. The CDR3 DNA reads as TGTGCCAGCAGTGGAGAGACAGGGATTAACTATGGCTACACCTTC.